The 22 T cell receptor beta chains given below trace back to one sample, sequenced in a study of CXCR3-negative and CXCR3-positive naive CD8 T cells. UMI labels and 5' RACE were used to prepare the TRB cDNA libraries. TCRdb reprocessed the 5' RACE reads and reports one entry per CDR3 protein, with no DNA. The sample's table shows 90,000 to 95,000 distinct CDR3 sequences. Input material: naive CXCR3- CD8+ T cells from blood. Subset: CD45RO-CCR7+CD27+CD95- naive CD8+ T cells lacking CXCR3 (TNR3-). The receptor set was obtained from a human donor in good health. Some clones in this sample may be carry-over from other donors' samples.

The chain recombines TRBV29-1 with TRBJ2-7; no DNA is available, so the TRBD1 call from TCRdb remains unchecked. Germline assignment: CDR1 SQVTM and CDR2 ANQGSEA. This CDR3 has 14 residues. This CDR3 is CSVSGLSGAYEQYF.

This rearrangement joins TRBV11-2 to TRBJ1-5; TCRdb proposes TRBD1, but this gene call is untestable without DNA. This CDR3 spans 15 amino acids. From germline, CDR1 is SGHAT and CDR2 FQNNGV. The CDR3 spells CASSLNRAGNQPQHF.

The chain recombines TRBV27 with TRBJ1-4. Germline V lookup: CDR1 MNHEY, CDR2 SMNVEV (reference sequence). This CDR3 is 13 amino acids long. The CDR3 here is CATYGGDWEKLFF.

The genes are TRBV5-1 and TRBJ2-7. This CDR3 contains 14 residues. The germline V gene encodes CDR1 SGHRS and CDR2 YFSETQ. CDR3 sequence reads: CASSWMGNYYEQYF.

This chain joins TRBV28 and TRBJ2-1; there is no DNA to check the TCRdb D call of TRBD1. The CDR3 runs to 16 residues. Germline lookup yields CDR1 MDHEN and CDR2 SYDVKM. The CDR3: CASSPRWGRVTGEQFF.

The chain is built from TRBV7-6 and TRBJ1-1; TCRdb's assignment of TRBD1 cannot be checked, as there is no DNA. Germline CDR1 reads SGHVS; CDR2 reads FNYEAQ. This CDR3 region has 15 residues. This chain's CDR3 is CASSLEAGGVSGAFF. The full variable domain, completed using reference TRBV7-6 and TRBJ1-1, is GAGVSQSPRYKVTKRGQDVALRCDPISGHVSLYWYRQALGQGPEFLTYFNYEAQQDKSGLPNDRFSAERPEGSISTLTIQRTEQRDSAMYRCASSLEAGGVSGAFFGQGTRLTVV.

The chain carries TRBV7-8 and TRBJ2-5. The CDR3 totals 14 residues. Germline CDR1 and CDR2: SGHVS and FQNEAQ. CDR3 amino acids: CASSPDFIQETQYF.

The chain is built from TRBV7-8 and TRBJ2-7; TCRdb picks TRBD2, but there is no DNA to check that call. Germline CDR1 SGHVS, CDR2 FQNEAQ. This CDR3 is 13 amino acids long. The CDR3 protein is CASSSGLREEQYF.

The chain uses TRBV6-4 and TRBJ2-7; as DNA is missing, the TRBD1 call by TCRdb cannot be tested. CDR1 and CDR2 from the germline V gene are MRHNA and SNTAGT. CDR3 length equals 17 residues. The CDR3 spells CASPLLGQGGFSYEQYF.

Here the CDR3 reads CASSSDLGANEQYF. The V call is TRBV28, the J call TRBJ2-7. The CDR3 is 14 residues long. Germline loops: CDR1 MDHEN, CDR2 SYDVKM.

The chain employs TRBV6-4 and TRBJ2-7; TCRdb picks TRBD2, but there is no DNA to check that call. Germline values: CDR1 MRHNA, CDR2 SNTAGT. This CDR3 is built from 14 residues. CDR3 region: CASSVRAGLHEQYF.

CDR3: CASRLSSNEQFF. The V and J genes are TRBV12-3 or TRBV12-4 and TRBJ2-1. This CDR3 is built from 12 residues.

The V and J genes are TRBV29-1 and TRBJ1-1. Germline V CDR1 and CDR2: SQVTM, ANQGSEA. CDR3 length: 14 amino acids. The CDR3 spells CSVEEAAGWTEAFF.

The rearrangement uses TRBV11-2 and TRBJ2-5. This CDR3 comprises 12 residues. Germline CDR1 is SGHAT and CDR2 is FQNNGV. The CDR3 spells CASSLDEETQYF. Full variable domain (remainder filled in from reference TRBV11-2 and TRBJ2-5): EAGVAQSPRYKIIEKRQSVAFWCNPISGHATLYWYQQILGQGPKLLIQFQNNGVVDDSQLPKDRFSAERLKGVDSTLKIQPAKLEDSAVYLCASSLDEETQYFGPGTRLLVL.

The chain employs TRBV7-6 and TRBJ2-7; TCRdb calls TRBD1, which cannot be checked without DNA. There are 14 residues in the CDR3. Germline CDR1 reads SGHVS; CDR2 reads FNYEAQ. The CDR3 protein is CASSAGTGPYEQYF.

The chain carries TRBV4-2 and TRBJ1-2. Germline V lookup: CDR1 LGHNA, CDR2 YNFKEQ. This CDR3 is 13 amino acids long. The chain's CDR3 is CASSQVADYGYTF.

CDR3 in amino acids: CSFTGFDEKLFF. This sequence joins TRBV29-1 and TRBJ1-4; the TCRdb D gene call, TRBD1, has no DNA to confirm it. Germline CDR1 is SQVTM and CDR2 is ANQGSEA. The CDR3 runs to 12 residues.

V is TRBV10-1 and J is TRBJ2-3; TCRdb's D call of TRBD2 is untestable without DNA. Germline assignment: CDR1 WNHNN and CDR2 SYGVQD (reference sequence). The CDR3 is made up of 15 amino acids. The CDR3 protein is CASGGTDLGYDTQYF.

The chain employs TRBV30 and TRBJ1-6; the D gene TCRdb calls, TRBD1, cannot be checked with no DNA. Germline CDR1 is GTSNPN and CDR2 is SVGIG (reference sequence). The CDR3 contains 18 residues. CDR3 amino acids: CAWNPGTHKLSYNSPLHF. The entire variable domain, with the rest obtained from reference TRBV30 and TRBJ1-6, is as follows: SQTIHQWPATLVQPVGSPLSLECTVEGTSNPNLYWYRQAAGRGLQLLFYSVGIGQISSEVPQNLSASRPQDRQFILSSKKLLLSDSGFYLCAWNPGTHKLSYNSPLHFGNGTRLTVT.

The chain links TRBV28 to TRBJ2-1; lacking DNA, the TRBD2 call made by TCRdb goes unchecked. The germline V gene has CDR1 MDHEN and CDR2 SYDVKM. The CDR3 is 16 residues long. The CDR3 spells CASSFPSAGGPYEQFF.

The chain is built from TRBV29-1 and TRBJ1-1; TCRdb names TRBD1, which stays unverified in the absence of DNA. Germline CDR1 SQVTM, CDR2 ANQGSEA. The CDR3 runs 13 residues. The CDR3 loop reads CSVDRQGGAEAFF.

The V and J genes are TRBV20-1 and TRBJ2-5; TCRdb's assignment of TRBD1 cannot be checked, as there is no DNA. This CDR3 spans 14 amino acids. Germline lookup yields CDR1 DFQATT and CDR2 SNEGSKA (reference sequence). The CDR3 loop reads CSAGKTGTQETQYF.